Below are 3 T cell receptor beta chains sequenced from a single sample in a study of blood T cell repertoires in COVID-19. Assay: immunoSEQ multiplex PCR; the TCRdb copy retains only in-frame clones and omits some. The repertoire includes approximately 320,000 clones, roughly 89% of them detected once, and approximately 10% sits in the top ten. Sequences were obtained from peripheral blood. These receptors were collected from a woman younger than 45 with COVID-19, enrolled during active disease.

Written as DNA, the CDR3 is TGCAGCGTTGAAGTCGACAGGAACCACACAGATACGCAGTATTTT. Encoded protein: CSVEVDRNHTDTQYF. The V gene is TRBV29-1, the J gene TRBJ2-3; tentative D call: TRBD1 (6 bases). This CDR3 has 15 amino acids. Germline V CDR1 and CDR2: SQVTM, ANQGSEA. Trimming took 1 base from V and 2 from J, leaving 13 bases between them.

The V and J genes are TRBV6-5 and TRBJ1-1; TRBD1 matches 10 bases. Germline trimming cut 2 bases from V and 7 bases from J; bases unmatched to any gene: 7. Per germline, CDR1 MNHEY and CDR2 SVGAGI. The CDR3 totals 15 residues. The CDR3 DNA is TGTGCCAGCAGTTACGAGACAGGGGGCGTGGGTGAAGCTTTCTTT. Translating it yields CASSYETGGVGEAFF.

This clone was observed a single time. The CDR3 is CASASTGKMPYEQYF. CDR3 DNA: TGTGCCAGCGCCTCGACAGGGAAAATGCCCTACGAGCAGTACTTC. This rearrangement joins TRBV2 to TRBJ2-7; 7 nucleotides line up with TRBD1. Germline trimming cut 8 bases from V and 2 bases from J; bases unmatched to any gene: 12. The CDR3 is made up of 15 amino acids. Germline V lookup: CDR1 SNHLY, CDR2 FYNNEI. Full variable domain (rest looked up from reference TRBV2 and TRBJ2-7): EPEVTQTPSHQVTQMGQEVILRCVPISNHLYFYWYRQILGQKVEFLVSFYNNEISEKSEIFDDQFSVERPDGSNFTLKIRSTKLEDSAMYFCASASTGKMPYEQYFGPGTRLTVT.